The 6 T cell receptor beta chains reported below all come from one sample, sequenced in a study of T cell responses to AZD1222 COVID-19 vaccine. Profiled with immunoSEQ multiplex PCR; TCRdb holds only in-frame clones, not every one. The table has tens of thousands of clones, roughly 90% seen once. The sample here was peripheral blood, taken on day 0 of AZD1222 vaccination. Receptors originate from an adult in good health.

The CDR3 bases are TGCAGCGTTGAATTACGGATCACCGGGGAGCTGTTTTTT. Translation: CSVELRITGELFF. This chain joins TRBV29-1 and TRBJ2-2; D gene ambiguous. The CDR3 is 13 amino acids. CDR1 is SQVTM, CDR2 ANQGSEA, per germline. V was trimmed by 2 bases and J by 4 bases, leaving 8 bases between them.

This chain connects TRBV19 to TRBJ1-2; 7 positions agree with TRBD1. The CDR3 covers 15 residues. Germline CDR1 is LNHDA and CDR2 is SQIVND (reference sequence). The V segment lost 6 bases and the J segment 4 bases; nucleotides outside the gene matches: 11. CDR3 in DNA: TGTGCCAGTAGACGGCAGGGGGAGGCCAGCTATGGCTACACCTTC. It is translated as CASRRQGEASYGYTF.

The chain uses TRBV9 and TRBJ1-1; D not resolved. This CDR3 is built from 17 residues. CDR1 and CDR2 from the germline V gene are SGDLS and YYNGEE. V was clipped by 0 bases and J by 4 bases, with 19 bases between them. The CDR3 here is CASSVAVSGSPGTEAFF. The CDR3, as DNA: TGTGCCAGCAGCGTAGCTGTGTCAGGCAGTCCGGGCACTGAAGCTTTCTTT.

V gene TRBV7-2 combines with J gene TRBJ2-7, with D hard to call. Germline V gene sequence: CDR1 SGHTA, CDR2 FQGNSA. The CDR3 runs to 13 residues. Trimming removed 2 bases from V and 0 bases from J, with 5 bases in between. The CDR3 region is CASSLQSSYEQYF. The CDR3 DNA is TGTGCCAGCAGCTTACAAAGCTCCTACGAGCAGTACTTC.

This clone has only one observation. This rearrangement joins TRBV7-8 to TRBJ1-1, with D unclear. The V gene lost 6 bases and the J gene lost 1 base, with 12 bases spanning the gap. This CDR3 contains 14 residues. Germline CDR1 reads SGHVS; CDR2 reads FQNEAQ. The CDR3 sequence: CASRPGDKNTEAFF. CDR3 bases: TGTGCCAGCAGACCCGGCGACAAGAACACTGAAGCTTTCTTT.

CDR3 residues: CASSPVGFEQPQHF. CDR3 bases: TGTGCCAGCAGCCCTGTGGGTTTCGAACAGCCCCAGCATTTT. V usage is TRBV11-2 and J usage is TRBJ1-5, with unresolved D. The CDR3 extends over 14 amino acids. The V end lost 5 bases, the J end lost 7 bases, and 15 bases lay between the germline ends. Looked up from germline, CDR1 is SGHAT and CDR2 is FQNNGV.